The rows below give T cell receptor beta chains drawn from one sample of a study of PD-1 blockade in classical Hodgkin lymphoma. Assay: immunoSEQ multiplex PCR; the TCRdb copy retains only in-frame clones and omits some. The profile shows about 110,000 clones, 80% to 90% of them singletons. Sequencing was performed on peripheral blood mononuclear cells (PBMCs), taken before the second cycle of nivolumab. These TCRs come from a human donor with classical Hodgkin lymphoma. Each CDR3 is given with its conserved first and last residue. D genes are given only for firm matches. The size entry is marked missing in some rows and otherwise reads once, few, many or a size class.

d_call j_call v_call clone_size cdr3_aa cdr3_nt
. TRBJ2-4 TRBV2 once CASSDLQQNIQYF TGTGCCAGCAGTGACCTCCAACAGAACATTCAGTACTTC
TRBD1 TRBJ1-5 TRBV10-1 once CASSRDRGSQPQHF TGCGCCAGCAGCCGGGACAGGGGATCTCAGCCTCAGCATTTT
. TRBJ1-5 TRBV11-2 . CASSFYGSNQPQHF TGTGCCAGCAGCTTCTATGGAAGCAATCAGCCCCAGCATTTT
TRBD1 TRBJ1-2 TRBV28 . CASSRTGGHTF TGTGCCAGCAGCCGGACAGGAGGGCACACCTTC
TRBD1 TRBJ1-3 TRBV5-4 . CASSLDRAGNTIYF TGTGCCAGCAGCTTAGACAGGGCTGGAAACACCATATATTTT
. TRBJ2-5 TRBV10-1 . CASSDPQEPEETQYF TGCGCCAGCAGTGACCCACAGGAACCAGAAGAGACCCAGTACTTC
TRBD1 TRBJ2-7 TRBV7-2 . CASSGTGFEQYF TGTGCCAGCAGCGGGACAGGGTTCGAGCAGTACTTC
. TRBJ2-3 TRBV11-2 . CASSFLDTQYF TGTGCCAGCAGCTTTTTGGATACGCAGTATTTT
TRBD1 TRBJ1-2 TRBV6-6 . CASRETGGAGGYTF TGTGCCAGCAGAGAAACAGGGGGCGCGGGAGGCTACACCTTC
. TRBJ1-1 TRBV27 . CASRITGLNTEAFF TGTGCCAGCAGGATCACAGGGTTGAACACTGAAGCTTTCTTT
TRBD2 TRBJ2-1 TRBV7-9 . CASSEGLAGNEQFF TGTGCCAGCAGCGAAGGACTAGCGGGAAATGAGCAGTTCTTC
. TRBJ2-1 TRBV6-1 . CASNLPGEPGGWQFF TGTGCCAGCAATCTACCCGGAGAACCAGGGGGGTGGCAGTTCTTC
TRBD1 TRBJ1-2 TRBV7-9 . CASSPDRGGYTF TGTGCCAGCAGCCCGGACAGGGGAGGCTACACCTTC
TRBD1 TRBJ2-7 TRBV10-3 . CAISAGTGVVEQYF TGTGCCATCAGTGCCGGGACAGGGGTTGTGGAGCAGTACTTC
TRBD1 TRBJ2-7 TRBV7-6 medium-sized CASSFGTGTYEQYF TGTGCCAGCAGCTTCGGGACAGGGACCTACGAGCAGTACTTC
. TRBJ2-3 TRBV7-9 . CASSFRGEDTQYF TGTGCCAGCAGCTTTCGCGGTGAGGATACGCAGTATTTT
. TRBJ2-1 TRBV10-1 . CAIQGFAGRVDEQFF TGCGCCATACAGGGCTTCGCGGGGAGGGTCGATGAGCAGTTCTTC
. TRBJ1-1 TRBV12-5 . CASVAYLGTEAFF TGTGCTAGTGTGGCATACCTGGGCACTGAAGCTTTCTTT
TRBD1 TRBJ1-2 TRBV5-1 . CASSPGDRDVYGYTF TGCGCCAGCAGCCCCGGGGACAGGGATGTCTATGGCTACACCTTC
TRBD1 TRBJ1-1 TRBV2 . CASSDREVTEAFF TGCGCCAGCAGTGACAGGGAGGTCACTGAAGCTTTCTTT
. TRBJ2-7 TRBV4-1 . CASSQLPPRTANLGSYEQYF TGCGCCAGCAGCCAACTCCCCCCCAGGACAGCTAATTTGGGCTCCTACGAGCAGTACTTC
. TRBJ2-5 TRBV5-4 few CASSLGGFQETQYF TGTGCCAGCAGCTTGGGGGGATTCCAAGAGACCCAGTACTTC
TRBD2 TRBJ2-3 TRBV5-1 . CASSLLAGAADTQYF TGCGCCAGCAGCTTACTAGCGGGAGCCGCAGATACGCAGTATTTT
. TRBJ2-5 TRBV2 . CAAGRETQYF TGTGCCGCCGGACGAGAGACCCAGTACTTC
TRBD2 TRBJ2-7 TRBV7-2 . CASSLERLARQYF TGTGCCAGCAGCTTGGAGAGACTAGCTAGGCAGTACTTC
. TRBJ1-5 TRBV12-5 few CASGLEQPQHF TGTGCTAGTGGTTTGGAACAGCCCCAGCATTTT
TRBD1 TRBJ2-7 TRBV29-1 . CSIGQGATPLEQYF TGCAGCATCGGACAGGGGGCTACCCCGCTCGAGCAGTACTTC
TRBD1 TRBJ2-6 TRBV5-4 . CASSPGQFLSGANVLTF TGTGCCAGCAGTCCGGGACAGTTCCTCTCTGGGGCCAACGTCCTGACTTTC
. TRBJ2-5 TRBV18 . CASSPPGSQETQYF TGTGCCAGCTCACCACCTGGCAGCCAAGAGACCCAGTACTTC
. TRBJ2-4 TRBV4-2 . CASSQLPHGKNIQYF TGTGCCAGCAGCCAACTCCCCCATGGCAAAAACATTCAGTACTTC
TRBD1 TRBJ2-2 TRBV5-1 . CASSLGDRDWSGELFF TGCGCCAGCAGCTTGGGGGACAGGGATTGGTCCGGGGAGCTGTTTTTT
. TRBJ2-1 TRBV28 once CASISGPSYNEQFF TGTGCCAGCATAAGCGGGCCCTCTTACAATGAGCAGTTCTTC
TRBD1 TRBJ2-7 TRBV4-2 . CASSTRTGEDEQYF TGTGCCAGCAGCACGCGGACAGGGGAGGACGAGCAGTACTTC
TRBD2 TRBJ2-1 TRBV13 once CASSFSGTSGRGDEQFF TGTGCCAGCAGCTTTAGCGGGACTAGCGGGAGAGGCGATGAGCAGTTCTTC
TRBD1 TRBJ2-7 TRBV2 few CASSPRDRGYEQYF TGTGCCAGCAGCCCCCGGGACAGGGGCTACGAGCAGTACTTC
. TRBJ2-5 TRBV27 . CASSLSGAGTQYF TGTGCCAGCAGCCTTTCGGGGGCGGGGACCCAGTACTTC
. TRBJ2-1 TRBV10-1 . CASSESSGNSYNEQFF TGCGCCAGCAGTGAGTCGAGTGGGAACTCCTACAATGAGCAGTTCTTC
. TRBJ2-7 TRBV28 . CASSLWLSGYEQYF TGTGCCAGCAGTTTGTGGTTATCTGGCTACGAGCAGTACTTC